This TCR beta chain was sequenced for a study of CD8+ T cells in alopecia areata. Regarding the study as a whole: Relative to mice, TCR sharing across patients was less clear, a difference possibly HLA-related.

Reverse transcribed after extraction, RNA yielded cDNA as the sequencing template. Sequenced by immunoSEQ multiplex PCR; TCRdb stores in-frame clones only, minus some. The repertoire holds some 210,000 clones, with roughly three fifths as singletons. On this clone itself: Its antigen is as yet unknown.

V was cut by 5 bases and J by 8 bases, with 15 bases left in between. Germline V gene sequence: CDR1 SGHTA, CDR2 FQGNSA. The CDR3 contains 13 residues. The treatment: oral pan-JAK inhibitor, 5-10 mg twice daily. This TCR came from a human donor with alopecia areata. The chain is built from TRBV7-2 and TRBJ1-2; D unclear. Sequencing was performed on CD4+ T cells sorted from blood, taken at week 44, from a patient treated with tofacitinib. The CDR3 region has the DNA TGTGCCAGCAGCCCCACGTATCCGGGCGGCTACACCTTC. This encodes CASSPTYPGGYTF.